This T cell receptor beta chain was captured in a study of cytotoxic CD8 clonotypes in ibrutinib-treated CLL. This clone was recorded a few times. Sequencing used immunoSEQ multiplex PCR; TCRdb keeps in-frame clones, though not all of them. The sample has approximately 340,000 clones, roughly two thirds seen once; the top ten hold under 8%. This specimen was PBMCs, taken after 36 months of ibrutinib treatment. This clonotype was sampled from a human donor with chronic lymphocytic leukemia.

CDR3 region: CATHSGRLNEQFF. The CDR3 coding sequence is TGTGCCACCCATAGCGGGAGACTCAATGAGCAGTTCTTC. This rearrangement joins TRBV2 to TRBJ2-1, with TRBD2 matching 9 bases. V shed 10 bases and J 6 bases; nucleotides not matched to a gene: 7. The CDR3 sequence is 13 residues long. Germline V gives CDR1 SNHLY, CDR2 FYNNEI.